The 23 T cell receptor beta chains below all came from one sample that was sequenced in a study of beta chain features in type 1 diabetes. Expressed TCRB transcripts got sequenced, as all isolated RNA was reverse transcribed. Assay: immunoSEQ multiplex PCR; the TCRdb copy retains only in-frame clones and omits some. The sample includes about 130,000 clones, around 8.7% of them seen just once. The sequencing input was central memory CD4+ T cells from blood. The receptors were sampled from a man between 18 and 35 years old in good health.

This chain connects TRBV7-3 to TRBJ2-5; D perhaps matches TRBD2 (5 bases). CDR3 length: 13 amino acids. The germline gives CDR1 SGHTA, CDR2 FQGTGA. V lost 5 bases and J lost 4, with 11 bases in between. CDR3 nucleotide sequence: TGTGCCAGCAGCCGGGGTGTTGGAGAGACCCAGTACTTC. The encoded protein is CASSRGVGETQYF.

The gene calls are TRBV7-8 and TRBJ2-6, with 10 bases identical to TRBD1. The V gene's germline CDR1 is SGHVS and CDR2 FQNEAQ. Losses at the gene ends were 5 bases for V and 15 bases for J; bases not matched to a gene: 7. CDR3 length: 13 amino acids. The CDR3: CASSPGDRGALTF. The DNA of the CDR3 is TGTGCCAGCAGCCCCGGGGACAGGGGAGCCCTGACTTTC.

V gene TRBV6-5 combines with J gene TRBJ2-3; 8 nucleotides line up with TRBD2. Germline trimming cut 8 bases from V and 0 bases from J; bases unmatched to any gene: 4. The germline V gene encodes CDR1 MNHEY and CDR2 SVGAGI. The CDR3 runs to 14 residues. The chain's CDR3 is CASRRGGSTDTQYF. The CDR3 nucleotides are TGTGCCAGCCGCCGGGGGGGAAGCACAGATACGCAGTATTTT.

This clone was detected a few times. This rearrangement joins TRBV7-2 to TRBJ1-3; D remains unclear. The CDR3 covers 14 residues. Germline V gene sequence: CDR1 SGHTA, CDR2 FQGNSA. Trimming shortened V by 5 bases and J by 4 bases, and 12 bases separated the two germline ends. The CDR3 region is CASSRNREGNTIYF. CDR3 DNA: TGTGCCAGCAGCAGAAATCGCGAGGGAAACACCATATATTTT.

In this sample, this clone turned up a few times. The V and J genes are TRBV19 and TRBJ2-1; no firm D call. The CDR3 is 16 residues long. Germline V lookup: CDR1 LNHDA, CDR2 SQIVND (reference sequence). Trimming removed 1 base at V and 0 bases at J, with 10 bases between. As DNA, the CDR3 is TGTGCCAGTAGTATAGTTGCGGCGCCCTCCTACAATGAGCAGTTCTTC. Protein sequence: CASSIVAAPSYNEQFF.

This clone came up a few times. This rearrangement joins TRBV2 to TRBJ1-6, with TRBD1 as a possible D gene (5 bases). The CDR3 extends over 15 amino acids. Germline V CDR1 and CDR2: SNHLY, FYNNEI. V was shortened by 4 bases and J by 5 bases, with 12 bases between the two germline ends. The CDR3 here is CASSVQGRDNSPLHF. The CDR3 region has the DNA TGTGCCAGCAGTGTCCAGGGCAGAGATAATTCACCCCTCCACTTT.

The genes are TRBV9 and TRBJ2-3, with 7 bases lining up with TRBD2. The CDR3 is 18 residues long. Germline V lookup: CDR1 SGDLS, CDR2 YYNGEE. V was pared by 0 bases and J by 1 base, with 11 bases of the junction left unmatched. CDR3 loop: CASSVEDRSGLGTDTQYF. In nucleotides, the CDR3 is TGTGCCAGCAGCGTAGAAGACCGTAGCGGACTAGGCACAGATACGCAGTATTTT.

A few counts support this clone. The chain has TRBV11-2 and TRBJ1-2; D not certain. The CDR3 loop spans 17 amino acids. Germline V gene sequence: CDR1 SGHAT, CDR2 FQNNGV. V lost 2 bases, J lost 4 bases, and 20 bases lay in between. CDR3 nucleotide sequence: TGTGCCAGCAGCTTATCCCGGACGGAGGCAGACTTCTATGGCTACACCTTC. Translated, it gives CASSLSRTEADFYGYTF.

The V and J genes are TRBV7-2 and TRBJ1-5; maybe TRBD1 (6 bases). Per the germline V gene, CDR1 is SGHTA and CDR2 is FQGNSA. This CDR3 contains 15 residues. Trimming removed 5 bases at V and 6 bases at J, with 17 bases between. CDR3 DNA sequence: TGTGCCAGCAGCCAAGAGGTGGGGGCGGCTCAGCCCCAGCATTTT. This translates into CASSQEVGAAQPQHF.

The chain links TRBV4-3 to TRBJ2-1; D call uncertain. The V gene lost 1 base and the J gene lost 4 bases, with 5 bases spanning the gap. CDR1 is LGHNA and CDR2 is YSLEER in the germline V gene. The CDR3 runs 13 residues. CDR3: CASSQGTYNEQFF. The CDR3 nucleotides are TGCGCCAGCAGCCAAGGTACATACAATGAGCAGTTCTTC.

V and J are TRBV5-4 and TRBJ2-3, with a weak D call TRBD2 (6 bases). CDR3 size: 14 residues. CDR1 SGHNT and CDR2 YYREEE come from the germline V gene (reference sequence). The V end was cut by 0 bases, the J end by 6 bases, with 11 bases between. CDR3 DNA: TGTGCCAGCAGCTTGGACGGGGGATCGGATACGCAGTATTTT. This translates into CASSLDGGSDTQYF. Looking up the rest from reference TRBV5-4 and TRBJ2-3 gives the full variable domain: ETGVTQSPTHLIKTRGQQVTLRCSSQSGHNTVSWYQQALGQGPQFIFQYYREEENGRGNFPPRFSGLQFPNYSSELNVNALELDDSALYLCASSLDGGSDTQYFGPGTRLTVL.

In this sample, this clone turned up a few times. The genes are TRBV28 and TRBJ2-7; 7 positions match TRBD1. Germline lookup yields CDR1 MDHEN and CDR2 SYDVKM. The junction had 10 bases not matched to a gene; V was cut back by 8 bases and J by 0 bases. CDR3 length: 15 residues. For the CDR3, the DNA is TGTGCCAGCGCACCGGGACAGACCCTCTCCTACGAGCAGTACTTC. Its translation is CASAPGQTLSYEQYF.

This clone was recorded a few times. CDR3 in DNA: TGTGCCAGCAGTGATAGCAGGGCTGGAAACACCATATATTTT. Translation gives CASSDSRAGNTIYF. V and J are TRBV25-1 and TRBJ1-3; D possibly corresponds to TRBD1 (5 bases). Germline CDR1 is MGHDK and CDR2 is SYGVNS. V lost 3 bases and J 2 bases, leaving 8 bases between the germline ends. CDR3 length: 14 residues.

Comment on this clone: Additional DNA sequences in this sample encode the identical CDR3. The chain joins TRBV7-2 to TRBJ2-2; the match to TRBD1 covers 7 bases. CDR1 is SGHTA, CDR2 FQGNSA, per germline. The V segment lost 1 base and the J segment 4 bases; nucleotides outside the gene matches: 3. The CDR3 consists of 15 residues. The CDR3 sequence is CASSLVSGGTGELFF. CDR3 DNA sequence: TGTGCCAGCAGCTTAGTTTCAGGGGGCACCGGGGAGCTGTTTTTT. The full variable domain, rest sourced from reference TRBV7-2 and TRBJ2-2, is GAGVSQSPSNKVTEKGKDVELRCDPISGHTALYWYRQSLGQGLEFLIYFQGNSAPDKSGLPSDRFSAERTGGSVSTLTIQRTQQEDSAVYLCASSLVSGGTGELFFGEGSRLTVL.

This clone was found a few times. This sequence joins TRBV7-3 and TRBJ2-6; no clear D. The V gene lost 4 bases and the J gene lost 4 bases, with 8 bases spanning the gap. CDR3 length equals 14 residues. Germline CDR1 SGHTA, CDR2 FQGTGA. The CDR3 loop is CASSSGAGANVLTF. CDR3 nucleotide sequence: TGTGCCAGCAGCTCCGGAGCGGGGGCCAACGTCCTGACTTTC. The whole variable domain, remainder taken from reference TRBV7-3 and TRBJ2-6, is GAGVSQTPSNKVTEKGKYVELRCDPISGHTALYWYRQSLGQGPEFLIYFQGTGAADDSGLPNDRFFAVRPEGSVSTLKIQRTERGDSAVYLCASSSGAGANVLTFGAGSRLTVL.

The rearrangement uses TRBV6-5 and TRBJ2-2, with 11 bases matching TRBD2. Trimming took 8 bases from V and 2 from J; bases not matched to a gene: 4. Germline loops: CDR1 MNHEY, CDR2 SVGAGI. The CDR3 length is 15 residues. CDR3 in DNA: TGTGCCAGCGGTAGCGGGGGGGCCAACACCGGGGAGCTGTTTTTT. This codes for CASGSGGANTGELFF.

This clone turned up a few times. The chain is built from TRBV5-1 and TRBJ1-2; D perhaps matches TRBD1 (5 bases). Germline-derived CDR1 and CDR2 are SGHRS and YFSETQ. V was cut by 0 bases and J by 8 bases, with 11 bases left in between. The CDR3 extends over 13 amino acids. Here the CDR3 reads CASSLGQGGGYTF. As DNA, the CDR3 is TGCGCCAGCAGCTTGGGGCAGGGCGGCGGCTACACCTTC.

In its sample, this clone was seen a few times. The gene calls are TRBV5-1 and TRBJ1-1; weak D call: TRBD1 (6 bases). Germline values: CDR1 SGHRS, CDR2 YFSETQ. V lost 4 bases and J lost 4, with 14 bases in between. CDR3 length: 14 amino acids. CDR3 DNA sequence: TGCGCCAGCAGCGAGGGGGTTTATGTCACTGAAGCTTTCTTT. Translating gives CASSEGVYVTEAFF.

This clone has a handful of counts. The chain uses TRBV19 and TRBJ2-7; D is possibly TRBD1 (6 bases). V was cut by 2 bases and J by 5 bases, with 13 bases left in between. Germline V lookup: CDR1 LNHDA, CDR2 SQIVND (reference sequence). This CDR3 contains 14 residues. The CDR3 sequence: CASSIRGRGHEQYF. For the CDR3, the DNA is TGTGCCAGTAGTATACGGGGCAGGGGCCACGAGCAGTACTTC.

This clone was picked up a small number of times. The chain uses TRBV2 and TRBJ1-3; D is possibly TRBD1 (5 bases). The germline V and J ends were trimmed by 4 bases and 2 bases, with 9 bases remaining between them. The germline V gene has CDR1 SNHLY and CDR2 FYNNEI. The CDR3 consists of 14 residues. The CDR3 is CASSARETGNTIYF. The CDR3 DNA reads as TGTGCCAGCAGTGCCAGGGAAACTGGAAACACCATATATTTT.

This chain joins TRBV5-4 and TRBJ1-2, with 9 bases matching TRBD1. Per the germline V gene, CDR1 is SGHNT and CDR2 is YYREEE (reference sequence). This CDR3 is built from 14 residues. The junction had 4 bases not matched to a gene; V was cut back by 0 bases and J by 7 bases. CDR3 amino acids: CASSLGQGEGGYTF. For the CDR3, the DNA is TGTGCCAGCAGCTTGGGACAGGGGGAGGGTGGCTACACCTTC.

A few counts support this clone. The chain uses TRBV5-1 and TRBJ1-2; 8 bases match TRBD1. After removal of 4 bases from V and 2 bases from J, the junction contained 7 bases not matched to a gene. The CDR3 sequence is 15 residues long. Looked up from germline, CDR1 is SGHRS and CDR2 is YFSETQ. Written as DNA, the CDR3 is TGCGCCAGCAGCGCGGGACAGGTATCCAACTATGGCTACACCTTC. It specifies CASSAGQVSNYGYTF.

This clone was counted between two and nine times. This rearrangement joins TRBV2 to TRBJ1-1; D perhaps matches TRBD1 (5 bases). The CDR3 spans 14 residues. The germline V and J ends were trimmed by 5 bases and 4 bases, with 14 bases remaining between them. CDR1 SNHLY and CDR2 FYNNEI come from the germline V gene. The CDR3 sequence: CASSPPWGGTEAFF. The CDR3 DNA follows: TGTGCCAGCAGTCCCCCGTGGGGGGGCACTGAAGCTTTCTTT.